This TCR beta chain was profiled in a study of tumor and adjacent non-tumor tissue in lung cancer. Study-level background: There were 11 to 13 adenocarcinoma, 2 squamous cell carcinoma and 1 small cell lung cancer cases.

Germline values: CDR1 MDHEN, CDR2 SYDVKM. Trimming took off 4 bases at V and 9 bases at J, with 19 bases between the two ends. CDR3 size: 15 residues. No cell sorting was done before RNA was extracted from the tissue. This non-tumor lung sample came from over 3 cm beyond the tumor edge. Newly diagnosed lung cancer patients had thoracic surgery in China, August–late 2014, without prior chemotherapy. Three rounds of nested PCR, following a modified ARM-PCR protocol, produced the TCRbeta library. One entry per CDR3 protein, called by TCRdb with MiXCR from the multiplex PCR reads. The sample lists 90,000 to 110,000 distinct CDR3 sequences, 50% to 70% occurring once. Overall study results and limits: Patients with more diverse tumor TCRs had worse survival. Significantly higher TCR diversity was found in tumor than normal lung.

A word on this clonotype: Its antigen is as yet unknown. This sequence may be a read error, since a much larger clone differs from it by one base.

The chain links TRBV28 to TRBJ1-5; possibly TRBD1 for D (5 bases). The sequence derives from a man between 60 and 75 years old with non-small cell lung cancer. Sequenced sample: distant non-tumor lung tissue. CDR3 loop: CASSSTWGSISPQHF. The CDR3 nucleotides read TGTGCCAGCAGTTCGACATGGGGCTCGATTTCGCCCCAGCATTTT.